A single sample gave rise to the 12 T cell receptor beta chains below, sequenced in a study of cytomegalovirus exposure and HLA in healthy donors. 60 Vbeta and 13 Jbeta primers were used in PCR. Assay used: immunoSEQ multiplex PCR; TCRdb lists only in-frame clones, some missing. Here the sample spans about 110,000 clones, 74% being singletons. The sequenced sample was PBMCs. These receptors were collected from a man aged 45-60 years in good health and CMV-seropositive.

DNA of the CDR3: TGTGCCAGCAGTTACTTAGGGACAGGGAGCCAGCCCCAGCATTTT. The encoded protein is CASSYLGTGSQPQHF. This chain joins TRBV6-6 and TRBJ1-5, with 9 positions matching TRBD1. The CDR3 has 15 residues. Germline CDR1 reads MNHNY; CDR2 reads SVGAGI (reference sequence). The V segment lost 1 base and the J segment 7 bases; nucleotides outside the gene matches: 5.

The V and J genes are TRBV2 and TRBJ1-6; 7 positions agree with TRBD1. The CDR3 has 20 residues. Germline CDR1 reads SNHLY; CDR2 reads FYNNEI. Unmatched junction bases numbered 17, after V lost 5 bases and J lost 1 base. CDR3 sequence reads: CASSSGQTGNLRSYNSPLHF. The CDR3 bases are TGTGCCAGCAGTTCGGGACAGACAGGCAACCTTAGGTCCTATAATTCACCCCTCCACTTT.

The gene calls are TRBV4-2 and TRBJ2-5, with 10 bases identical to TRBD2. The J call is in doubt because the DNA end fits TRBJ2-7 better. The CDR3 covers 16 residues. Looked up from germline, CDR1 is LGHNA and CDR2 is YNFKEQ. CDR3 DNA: TGTGCCAGCAGCCAAGGGACTAGCGGAGAAGGGTACGAGCAGTACTTC. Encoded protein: CASSQGTSGEGYEQYF.

DNA of the CDR3: TGCGCCAGCAGCCAACACCAGACAGGGCGATATGGCTACACCTTC. It specifies CASSQHQTGRYGYTF. The V gene is TRBV4-1, the J gene TRBJ1-2; 7 bases fit TRBD1. CDR3 length equals 15 residues. Germline loops: CDR1 MGHRA, CDR2 YSYEKL. V dropped 2 bases and J dropped 5; count of bases not matched to a gene: 8.

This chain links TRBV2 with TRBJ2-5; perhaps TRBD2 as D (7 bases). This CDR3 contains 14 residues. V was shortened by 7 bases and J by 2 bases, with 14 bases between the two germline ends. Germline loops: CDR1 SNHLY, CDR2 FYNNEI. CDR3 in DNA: TGTGCCAGCAACGAGGGGGGGGGACAAGAGACCCAGTACTTC. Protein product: CASNEGGGQETQYF.

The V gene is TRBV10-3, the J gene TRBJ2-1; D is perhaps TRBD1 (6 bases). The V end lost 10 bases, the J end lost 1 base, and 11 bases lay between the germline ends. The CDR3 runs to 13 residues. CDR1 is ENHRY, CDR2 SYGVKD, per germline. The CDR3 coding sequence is TGTGCCACCACAGGGATTTCCTACAATGAGCAGTTCTTC. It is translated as CATTGISYNEQFF.

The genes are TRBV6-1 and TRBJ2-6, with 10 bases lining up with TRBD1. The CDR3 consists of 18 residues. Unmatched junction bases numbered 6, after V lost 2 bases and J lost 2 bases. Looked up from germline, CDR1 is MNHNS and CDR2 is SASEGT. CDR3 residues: CASSERDRGYAGANVLTF. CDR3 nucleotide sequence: TGTGCCAGCAGTGAAAGGGACAGGGGTTACGCTGGGGCCAACGTCCTGACTTTC.

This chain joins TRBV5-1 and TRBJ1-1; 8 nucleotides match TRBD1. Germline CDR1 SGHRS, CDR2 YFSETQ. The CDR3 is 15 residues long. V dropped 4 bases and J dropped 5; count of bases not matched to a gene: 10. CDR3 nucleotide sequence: TGCGCCAGCAGCCTCCAGGGCAGGGGGCAGACTGAAGCTTTCTTT. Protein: CASSLQGRGQTEAFF. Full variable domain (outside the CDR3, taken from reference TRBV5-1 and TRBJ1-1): KAGVTQTPRYLIKTRGQQVTLSCSPISGHRSVSWYQQTPGQGLQFLFEYFSETQRNKGNFPGRFSGRQFSNSRSEMNVSTLELGDSALYLCASSLQGRGQTEAFFGQGTRLTVV.

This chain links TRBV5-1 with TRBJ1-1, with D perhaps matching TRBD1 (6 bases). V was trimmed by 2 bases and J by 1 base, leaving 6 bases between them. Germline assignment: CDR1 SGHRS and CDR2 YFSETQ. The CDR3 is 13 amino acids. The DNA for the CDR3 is TGCGCCAGCAGCTTCAGGGGGAACACTGAAGCTTTCTTT. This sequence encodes CASSFRGNTEAFF.

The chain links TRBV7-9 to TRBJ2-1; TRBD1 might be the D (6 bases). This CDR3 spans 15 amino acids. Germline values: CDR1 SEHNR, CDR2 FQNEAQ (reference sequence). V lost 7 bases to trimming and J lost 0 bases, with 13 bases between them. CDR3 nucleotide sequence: TGTGCCAGCAAGAGGGACACCAACTCCTACAATGAGCAGTTCTTC. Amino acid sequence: CASKRDTNSYNEQFF.

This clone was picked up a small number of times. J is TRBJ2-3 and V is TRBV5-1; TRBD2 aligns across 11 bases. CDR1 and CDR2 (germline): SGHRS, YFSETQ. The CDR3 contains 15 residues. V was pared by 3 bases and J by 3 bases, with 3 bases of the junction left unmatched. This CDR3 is CASSSTSGATDTQYF. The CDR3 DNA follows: TGCGCCAGCAGCTCGACTAGCGGGGCAACAGATACGCAGTATTTT.

The CDR3 DNA is TGTGCCAGCAGTCTACAGGTGTCCCGCCAAGAGACCCAGTACTTC. Translating it yields CASSLQVSRQETQYF. The chain links TRBV28 to TRBJ2-5, with D possibly being TRBD1 (5 bases). Per germline, CDR1 MDHEN and CDR2 SYDVKM. This CDR3 comprises 15 residues. Trimming removed 5 bases from V and 1 base from J, with 14 bases in between.